The 7 T cell receptor beta chains given below trace back to one sample, sequenced in a study of T-cell memory formation after mild COVID-19. TCRdb passed the 5' RACE reads through MiXCR, listing each CDR3 protein once. Altogether 90,000 to 130,000 distinct CDR3 sequences are present, 15% to 20% being singletons, with the ten largest covering about 6%. Sequencing used PBMCs or a T cell subset sorted from them (not recorded which). The receptor source for this set is a young man who had mild COVID-19 (a few samples of this study predate the infection). Cell type and time point are not known.

This clonotype turned up a few times. This rearrangement joins TRBV7-9 to TRBJ2-3; 7 bases are a match to TRBD2. V shed 3 bases and J 1 base; nucleotides not matched to a gene: 4. Germline V gene lookup returns CDR1 SEHNR and CDR2 FQNEAQ (reference sequence). The CDR3 totals 15 residues. CDR3 bases: TGTGCCAGCAGCTTGGTCAGCGGGGGCACAGATACGCAGTATTTT. Protein: CASSLVSGGTDTQYF. Full variable domain (rest looked up from reference TRBV7-9 and TRBJ2-3): DTGVSQNPRHKITKRGQNVTFRCDPISEHNRLYWYRQTLGQGPEFLTYFQNEAQLEKSRLLSDRFSAERPKGSFSTLEIQRTEQGDSAMYLCASSLVSGGTDTQYFGPGTRLTVL.

The chain employs TRBV6-5 and TRBJ2-2; 13 nucleotides line up with TRBD2. Per germline, CDR1 MNHEY and CDR2 SVGAGI. After removal of 0 bases from V and 0 bases from J, the junction contained 4 bases not matched to a gene. This CDR3 is built from 19 residues. CDR3 DNA: TGTGCCAGCAGTTACTCGACTAGCGGGGGGCCTTCGAACACCGGGGAGCTGTTTTTT. Translating gives CASSYSTSGGPSNTGELFF.

The chain couples TRBV6-5 to TRBJ2-5; D might be TRBD2 (6 bases). Trimming stripped 6 bases from V and 5 bases from J, with 16 bases between. Germline assignment: CDR1 MNHEY and CDR2 SVGAGI. The CDR3 has 14 amino acids. CDR3: CASSRGTPPETQYF. As DNA, the CDR3 is TGTGCCAGCAGCCGGGGGACGCCGCCCGAGACCCAGTACTTC.

This clonotype was seen a few times. The chain uses TRBV20-1 and TRBJ2-2, with 8 bases that match TRBD1. J was trimmed by 2 bases and V by 7 bases; bases with no gene match: 9. The CDR3 is 15 residues long. From germline, CDR1 is DFQATT and CDR2 SNEGSKA (reference sequence). The CDR3 sequence: CSVIGTGDNTGELFF. The CDR3, as DNA: TGCAGTGTTATCGGGACAGGTGATAACACCGGGGAGCTGTTTTTT.

The chain is built from TRBV11-2 and TRBJ1-1, with D unclear. Germline values: CDR1 SGHAT, CDR2 FQNNGV. The CDR3 runs 14 residues. V was cut by 1 base and J by 0 bases, with 6 bases left in between. Here the CDR3 reads CASSLGRMNTEAFF. In DNA, the CDR3 is TGTGCCAGCAGCTTAGGGCGAATGAACACTGAAGCTTTCTTT.

The V and J genes are TRBV15 and TRBJ1-3, with D uncertain. The V end lost 0 bases, the J end lost 0 bases, and 9 bases lay between the germline ends. CDR3 length: 16 residues. Per germline, CDR1 LNHNV and CDR2 YYDKDF (reference sequence). In DNA, the CDR3 is TGTGCCACCAGCAGAGATCCCCCGAACTCTGGAAACACCATATATTTT. This codes for CATSRDPPNSGNTIYF.

The rearrangement uses TRBV12-3 or TRBV12-4 and TRBJ1-3, with unresolved D. Trimming cost V 2 bases and J 1 base, with 6 bases left between them. The CDR3 spans 14 residues. This chain's CDR3 is CASSLSPSGNTIYF. Written as DNA, the CDR3 is TGTGCCAGCAGTTTAAGCCCTTCTGGAAACACCATATATTTT.